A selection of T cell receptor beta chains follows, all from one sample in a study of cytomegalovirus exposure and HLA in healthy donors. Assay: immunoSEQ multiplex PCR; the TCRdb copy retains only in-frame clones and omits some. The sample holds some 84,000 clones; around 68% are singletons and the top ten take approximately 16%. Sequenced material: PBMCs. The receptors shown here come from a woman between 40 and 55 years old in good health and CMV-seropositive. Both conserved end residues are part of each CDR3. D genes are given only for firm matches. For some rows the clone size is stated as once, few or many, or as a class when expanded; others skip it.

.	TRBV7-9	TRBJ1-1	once	TGTGCCAGCAGCAAAGATAGGAACACTGAAGCTTTCTTT	CASSKDRNTEAFF
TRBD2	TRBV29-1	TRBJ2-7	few	TGCAGCGTTGAAGGGGCTAGCGGGAGCCCCTCCTACGAGCAGTACTTC	CSVEGASGSPSYEQYF
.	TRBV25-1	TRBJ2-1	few	TGTGCCAGCCAGCGACGGGGGAGCTCCTACAATGAGCAGTTCTTC	CASQRRGSSYNEQFF
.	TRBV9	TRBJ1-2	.	TGTGCCAGCAGCCCCTTTAGGGTTGAGGGTGGCTACACCTTC	CASSPFRVEGGYTF
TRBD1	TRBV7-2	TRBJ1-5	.	TGTGCCAGCAGCTTACGACAGGGAGGAAATCAGCCCCAGCATTTT	CASSLRQGGNQPQHF
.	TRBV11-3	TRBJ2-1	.	TGTGCCAGCAGCTTAGAAGGACAGTACAATGAGCAGTTCTTC	CASSLEGQYNEQFF
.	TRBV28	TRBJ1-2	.	TGTGCCAGCAGTTCATTGACAGTCCCTAACTATGGCTACACCTTC	CASSSLTVPNYGYTF
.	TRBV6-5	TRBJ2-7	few	TGTGCCAGCAGTGCGGACTTCCCCCCCTACGAGCAGTACTTC	CASSADFPPYEQYF
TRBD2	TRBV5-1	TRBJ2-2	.	TGCGCCAGCAGCTTAGCGGGAGGGGTTACCGGGGAGCTGTTTTTT	CASSLAGGVTGELFF
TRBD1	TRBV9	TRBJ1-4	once	TGTGCCAGCAGCGGCGACCGGGACAGGGGGCGAAAACTGTTTTTT	CASSGDRDRGRKLFF
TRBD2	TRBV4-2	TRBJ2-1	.	TGTGCCAGCAGCCAAGGGAGCGGGAGGGCTAATGAGCAGTTCTTC	CASSQGSGRANEQFF
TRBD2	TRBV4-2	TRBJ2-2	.	TGTGCCAGCAGCCCCCCGAGGTGGCTAGCGGCCGGTGGCACCGGGGAGCTGTTTTTT	CASSPPRWLAAGGTGELFF